Included here is one TCR beta chain sequence, with context. The antigen is unknown. The sample comes from a study of T-cell reconstitution after alpha-beta-depleted transplantation in children. Unique molecular identifiers were incorporated when the TCRbeta library was constructed. From the PCR reads, TCRdb called clonotypes with MiXCR, one entry per CDR3 protein. The profile shows about 980,000 distinct CDR3 sequences, about 26% of them singletons. This CDR3 is built from 14 residues. Per germline, CDR1 DFQATT and CDR2 SNEGSKA (reference sequence). Trimming took 6 bases from V and 2 from J, leaving 17 bases between them. Study-wide results and caveats: Reported findings indicate that, about two months after transplant, alpha-beta T cells came from several hundred expanded clones, which were derived from non-depleted graft cells.

The sample was PBMCs, mostly from graft donor cells, taken 360 days after TCRalphabeta/CD19-depleted stem cell transplant. This TCR came from a boy in the first two years of life who had a stem cell transplant for SCID, so the T cells may come from the graft donor. The V call is TRBV20-1, the J call TRBJ2-7; D unclear. This CDR3 reads CSAARDGWAYEQYF. The CDR3 coding sequence is TGCAGTGCCGCCCGTGACGGTTGGGCCTACGAGCAGTACTTC.